This passage covers 11 T cell receptor beta chains from one sample sequenced in a study of Ad26.COV2.S vaccination and SARS-CoV-2 variants. Clones were read by immunoSEQ multiplex PCR, and TCRdb kept only the in-frame ones, dropping some. The sample consists of 400,000 to 450,000 clones, more than 80% of them appearing once. Treatment in this sample: approximately 18 received Ad26.COV2.S at low or high dose, single or two shots; 5 received placebo; per-sample allocation not given. Each sample was drawn 63 days after the first injection (of vaccine or placebo). This specimen consisted of peripheral blood, obtained in a trial of Ad26.COV2.S vaccine versus placebo. All receptors derive from a person aged 18-65 years who received the Ad26.COV2.S COVID-19 vaccine or a placebo.

CDR3 coding DNA: TGTGCCAGCAGCTTACTAGCGGGAACCCGAGAGACCCAGTACTTC. It encodes CASSLLAGTRETQYF. The V call is TRBV7-9, the J call TRBJ2-5, with 9 bases aligning to TRBD2. Germline V gene lookup returns CDR1 SEHNR and CDR2 FQNEAQ (reference sequence). CDR3 length equals 15 residues. Losses at the gene ends were 2 bases for V and 4 bases for J; bases not matched to a gene: 5.

The V call is TRBV28, the J call TRBJ1-1, with a possible D match to TRBD1 (6 bases). The germline V gene has CDR1 MDHEN and CDR2 SYDVKM. The CDR3 runs 15 residues. Trimming cost V 5 bases and J 4 bases, with 17 bases left between them. The CDR3 reads CASSPAPQGSTEAFF. In DNA form, the CDR3 reads TGTGCCAGCAGTCCCGCCCCACAGGGTAGCACTGAAGCTTTCTTT. The full variable domain, rest sourced from reference TRBV28 and TRBJ1-1, is DVKVTQSSRYLVKRTGEKVFLECVQDMDHENMFWYRQDPGLGLRLIYFSYDVKMKEKGDIPEGYSVSREKKERFSLILESASTNQTSMYLCASSPAPQGSTEAFFGQGTRLTVV.

This chain joins TRBV30 and TRBJ2-7; D may be TRBD1 or TRBD2 (5 bases each). CDR3 size: 15 residues. V shed 1 base and J shed 5 bases, with 18 bases lying between them. Germline V gene data show CDR1 as GTSNPN and CDR2 as SVGIG (reference sequence). CDR3 nucleotides: TGTGCCTGGAGTGCTGACTCCTGGGGGTTCCACGAGCAGTACTTC. It encodes CAWSADSWGFHEQYF.

This chain uses TRBV7-9 with TRBJ2-1; 11 bases match TRBD2. Germline CDR1 is SEHNR and CDR2 is FQNEAQ (reference sequence). This CDR3 contains 18 residues. V was clipped by 3 bases and J by 5 bases; unmatched bases: 12. CDR3 bases: TGTGCCAGCAGCTTTATGATAGCGGGAGGGCCTGGGCACAATGAGCAGTTCTTC. It is translated as CASSFMIAGGPGHNEQFF.

The J gene is TRBJ2-7, the V gene TRBV14; D call uncertain. Germline V gene lookup returns CDR1 SGHDN and CDR2 FVKESK. Deletions cut 4 bases from V and 5 bases from J, with 12 bases between. CDR3 length: 13 amino acids. DNA of the CDR3: TGTGCCAGCAGCCTTAGTATGGGGAACGAGCAGTACTTC. This translates into CASSLSMGNEQYF.

Only a few counts were recorded for this clone. The chain recombines TRBV30 with TRBJ1-2; D uncertain. The CDR3 has 12 residues. The V gene lost 4 bases and the J gene lost 7 bases, with 13 bases spanning the gap. Germline CDR1 and CDR2: GTSNPN and SVGIG (reference sequence). CDR3 bases: TGTGCCTGGATTTGGGCAGTAGGTGGCTACACCTTC. As protein: CAWIWAVGGYTF.

This chain links TRBV7-2 with TRBJ1-1, with D possibly TRBD1 on 5 matching bases. This CDR3 is built from 14 residues. Trimming took 2 bases from V and 10 from J, leaving 17 bases between them. The germline V gene encodes CDR1 SGHTA and CDR2 FQGNSA. In DNA, the CDR3 is TGTGCCAGCAGCTTAACGGGGGAGGGGTTAGGAGCTTTCTTT. Its protein is CASSLTGEGLGAFF.

As for this clone: Other DNA sequences of this sample code for an identical CDR3. The gene calls are TRBV24-1 and TRBJ1-2, with unresolved D. With 3 bases removed from V and 4 bases from J, the gap between germline ends came to 5 bases. Germline values: CDR1 KGHDR, CDR2 SFDVKD. The CDR3 runs to 12 residues. CDR3 residues: CATSDAGYGYTF. The DNA of the CDR3 is TGTGCCACCAGTGATGCGGGCTATGGCTACACCTTC.

V is TRBV19 and J is TRBJ2-5; possibly TRBD1 or TRBD2 for D (7 bases each). The V gene lost 8 bases and the J gene lost 2 bases, with 15 bases spanning the gap. Germline V gene lookup returns CDR1 LNHDA and CDR2 SQIVND (reference sequence). There are 14 residues in the CDR3. The CDR3 protein is CASWGGQPQETQYF. The DNA of the CDR3 is TGTGCCAGTTGGGGGGGACAGCCTCAAGAGACCCAGTACTTC.

In DNA form, the CDR3 reads TGTGCCAGTAGTAAGGGCCCTAGAAGGGCAGGTGAGACCCAGTACTTC. Its protein product is CASSKGPRRAGETQYF. V and J are TRBV19 and TRBJ2-5; D call uncertain. Deletions cut 4 bases from V and 5 bases from J, with 20 bases between. The CDR3 runs 16 residues. Germline lookup yields CDR1 LNHDA and CDR2 SQIVND (reference sequence).

The rearrangement links TRBV5-4 to TRBJ2-1; the D is unclear. V lost 0 bases and J 8 bases, leaving 6 bases between the germline ends. CDR3 length: 12 amino acids. Germline loops: CDR1 SGHNT, CDR2 YYREEE (reference sequence). CDR3 bases: TGTGCCAGCAGCTTGGGTAGCTATGAGCAGTTCTTC. It yields the protein CASSLGSYEQFF.